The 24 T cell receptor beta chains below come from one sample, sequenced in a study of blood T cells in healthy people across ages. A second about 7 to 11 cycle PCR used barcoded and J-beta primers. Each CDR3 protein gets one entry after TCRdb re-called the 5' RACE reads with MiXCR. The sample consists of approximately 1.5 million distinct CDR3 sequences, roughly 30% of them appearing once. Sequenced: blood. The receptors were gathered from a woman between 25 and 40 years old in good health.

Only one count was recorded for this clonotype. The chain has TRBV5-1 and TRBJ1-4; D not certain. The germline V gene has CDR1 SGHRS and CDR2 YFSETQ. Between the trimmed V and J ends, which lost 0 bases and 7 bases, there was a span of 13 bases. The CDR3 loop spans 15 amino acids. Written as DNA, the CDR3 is TGCGCCAGCAGCTTGGAATCGGGGTCTGGTGAAAAACTGTTTTTT. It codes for CASSLESGSGEKLFF.

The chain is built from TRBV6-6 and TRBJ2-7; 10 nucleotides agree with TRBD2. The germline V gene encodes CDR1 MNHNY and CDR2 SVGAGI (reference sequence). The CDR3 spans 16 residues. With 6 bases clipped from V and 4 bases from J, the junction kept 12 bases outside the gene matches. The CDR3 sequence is CASSPYPSGGSYEQYF. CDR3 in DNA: TGTGCCAGCAGCCCCTACCCTAGCGGGGGCTCGTACGAGCAGTACTTC.

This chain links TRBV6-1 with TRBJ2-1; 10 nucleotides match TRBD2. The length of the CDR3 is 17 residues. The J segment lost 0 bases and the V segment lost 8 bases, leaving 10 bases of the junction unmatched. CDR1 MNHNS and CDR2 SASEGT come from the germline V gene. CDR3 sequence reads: CASLWTSGSISYNEQFF. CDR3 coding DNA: TGTGCCAGCCTCTGGACTAGCGGTAGCATCTCCTACAATGAGCAGTTCTTC.

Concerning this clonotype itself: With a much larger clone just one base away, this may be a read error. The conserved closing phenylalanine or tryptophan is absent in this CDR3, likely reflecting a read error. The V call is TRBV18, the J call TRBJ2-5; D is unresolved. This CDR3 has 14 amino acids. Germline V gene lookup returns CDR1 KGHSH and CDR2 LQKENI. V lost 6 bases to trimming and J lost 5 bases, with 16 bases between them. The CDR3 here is CASSPIRVGETQYC. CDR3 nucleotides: TGTGCCAGCTCCCCGATACGGGTCGGGGAGACCCAGTACTGC.

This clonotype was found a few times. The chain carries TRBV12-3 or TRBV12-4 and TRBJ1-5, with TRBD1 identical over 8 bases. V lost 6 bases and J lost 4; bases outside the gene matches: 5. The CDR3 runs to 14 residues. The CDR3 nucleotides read TGTGCCAGCAGGTGGGGGACAGGAAATCAGCCCCAGCATTTT. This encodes CASRWGTGNQPQHF.

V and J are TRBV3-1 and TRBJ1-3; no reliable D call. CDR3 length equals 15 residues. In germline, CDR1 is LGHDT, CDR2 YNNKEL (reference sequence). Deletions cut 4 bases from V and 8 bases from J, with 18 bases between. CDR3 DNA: TGTGCCAGCAGCCCCCCACCGGGCCCCGAACACACCATATATTTT. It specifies CASSPPPGPEHTIYF.

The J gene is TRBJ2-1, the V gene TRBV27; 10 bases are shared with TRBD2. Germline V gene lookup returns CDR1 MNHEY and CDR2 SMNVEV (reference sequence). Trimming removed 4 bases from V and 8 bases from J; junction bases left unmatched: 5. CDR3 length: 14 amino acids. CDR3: CASSSSGGGYEQFF. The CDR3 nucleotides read TGTGCCAGCAGTTCCAGCGGGGGGGGATATGAGCAGTTCTTC.

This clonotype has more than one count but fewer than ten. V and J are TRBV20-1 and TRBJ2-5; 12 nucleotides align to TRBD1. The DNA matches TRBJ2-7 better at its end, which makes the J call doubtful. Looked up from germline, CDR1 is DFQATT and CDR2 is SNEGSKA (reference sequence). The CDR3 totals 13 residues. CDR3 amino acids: CSAPGQGANEQYF. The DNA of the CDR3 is TGCAGTGCCCCGGGACAGGGGGCGAACGAGCAGTACTTC.

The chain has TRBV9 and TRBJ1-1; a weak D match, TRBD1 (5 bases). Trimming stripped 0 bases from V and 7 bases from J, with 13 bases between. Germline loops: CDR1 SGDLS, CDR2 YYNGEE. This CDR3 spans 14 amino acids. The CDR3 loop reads CASSVAGTGGEAFF. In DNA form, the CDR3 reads TGTGCCAGCAGCGTAGCGGGGACGGGGGGTGAAGCTTTCTTT.

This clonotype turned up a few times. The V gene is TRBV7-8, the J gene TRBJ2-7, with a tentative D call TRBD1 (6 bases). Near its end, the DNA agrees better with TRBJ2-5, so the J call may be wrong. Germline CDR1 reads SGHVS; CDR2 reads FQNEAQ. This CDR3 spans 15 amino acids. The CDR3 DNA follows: TGTGCCAGCAGCTTAATTGTAGGAAGGGGGGAGACCCAGTACTTC. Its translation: CASSLIVGRGETQYF.

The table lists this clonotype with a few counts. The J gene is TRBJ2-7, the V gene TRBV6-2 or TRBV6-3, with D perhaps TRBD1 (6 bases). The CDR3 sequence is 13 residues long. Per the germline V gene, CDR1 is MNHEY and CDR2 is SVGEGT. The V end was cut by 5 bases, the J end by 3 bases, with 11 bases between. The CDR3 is CASSTTQGYEQYF. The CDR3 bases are TGTGCCAGCAGTACAACACAGGGCTACGAGCAGTACTTC.

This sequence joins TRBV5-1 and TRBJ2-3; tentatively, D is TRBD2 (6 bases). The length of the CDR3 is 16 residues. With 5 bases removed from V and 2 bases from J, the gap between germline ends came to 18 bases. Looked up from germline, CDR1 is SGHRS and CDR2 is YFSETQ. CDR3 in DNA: TGCGCCAGCAGGGTAGGAGGGCAGGGCCCCACAGATACGCAGTATTTT. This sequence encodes CASRVGGQGPTDTQYF.

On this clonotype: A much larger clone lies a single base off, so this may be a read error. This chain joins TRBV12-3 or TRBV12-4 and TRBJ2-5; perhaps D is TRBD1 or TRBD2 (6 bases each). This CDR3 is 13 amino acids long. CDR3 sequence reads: CASSTGARETRYF. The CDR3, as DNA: TGTGCCAGCAGTACGGGGGCGCGAGAGACCCGGTACTTC.

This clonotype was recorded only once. The CDR3 sequence is CASSPSGDNQPQHF. Written as DNA, the CDR3 is TGCGCCAGCAGCCCTTCAGGGGACAATCAGCCCCAGCATTTT. The chain recombines TRBV5-1 with TRBJ1-5; weak D call: TRBD1 (6 bases). V lost 4 bases to trimming and J lost 3 bases, with 11 bases between them. The CDR3 runs to 14 residues. Germline V gives CDR1 SGHRS, CDR2 YFSETQ.

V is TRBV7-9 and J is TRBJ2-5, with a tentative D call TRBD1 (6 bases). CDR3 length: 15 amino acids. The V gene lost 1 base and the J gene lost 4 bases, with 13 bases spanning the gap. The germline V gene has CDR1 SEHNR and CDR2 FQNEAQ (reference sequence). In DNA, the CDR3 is TGTGCCAGCAGCTTAGTCGGTAGGGGGAGAGAGACCCAGTACTTC. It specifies CASSLVGRGRETQYF.

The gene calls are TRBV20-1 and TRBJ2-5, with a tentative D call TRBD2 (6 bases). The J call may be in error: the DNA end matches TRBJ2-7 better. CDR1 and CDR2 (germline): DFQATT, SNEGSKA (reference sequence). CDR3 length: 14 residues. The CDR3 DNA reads TGCAGTGCCGGACCCGGGACTGGGACCTACGAGCAGTACTTC. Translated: CSAGPGTGTYEQYF.

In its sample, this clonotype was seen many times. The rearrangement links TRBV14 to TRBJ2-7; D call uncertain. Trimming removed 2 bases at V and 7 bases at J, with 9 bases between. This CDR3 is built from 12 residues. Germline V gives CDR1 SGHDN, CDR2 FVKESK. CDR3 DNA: TGTGCCAGCAGCCAACCTCCGGGTGAGCAGTACTTC. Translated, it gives CASSQPPGEQYF.

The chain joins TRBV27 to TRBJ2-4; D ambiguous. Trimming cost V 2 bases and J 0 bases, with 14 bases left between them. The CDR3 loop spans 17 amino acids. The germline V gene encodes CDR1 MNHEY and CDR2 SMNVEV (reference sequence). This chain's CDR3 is CASSLGSGKEAKNIQYF. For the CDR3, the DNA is TGTGCCAGCAGTTTAGGTAGTGGTAAGGAAGCCAAAAACATTCAGTACTTC.

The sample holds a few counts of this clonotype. As DNA, the CDR3 is TGCAGTGCTTGGGAAAGCCGGACAGGGGGGGGTCAGCCCCAGCATTTT. Amino acid sequence: CSAWESRTGGGQPQHF. The V gene is TRBV20-1, the J gene TRBJ1-5; TRBD1 aligns across 10 bases. The V gene end was trimmed by 5 bases and the J gene end by 6 bases; junction bases not matched to a gene: 13. The germline V gene has CDR1 DFQATT and CDR2 SNEGSKA (reference sequence). This CDR3 comprises 16 residues.

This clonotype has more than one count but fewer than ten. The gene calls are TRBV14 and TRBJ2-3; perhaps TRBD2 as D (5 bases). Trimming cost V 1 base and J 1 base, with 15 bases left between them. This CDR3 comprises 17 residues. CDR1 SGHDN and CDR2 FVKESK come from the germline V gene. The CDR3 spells CASSQVATGSRTDTQYF. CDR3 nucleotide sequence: TGTGCCAGCAGCCAAGTCGCTACGGGGTCACGCACAGATACGCAGTATTTT.

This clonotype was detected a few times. Here the CDR3 reads CASSLPGTPVLTF. CDR3 in DNA: TGCGCCAGCAGCTTGCCAGGGACCCCCGTCCTGACTTTC. The V gene is TRBV5-1, the J gene TRBJ2-6; D is perhaps TRBD1 or TRBD2 (5 bases each). The V end lost 1 base, the J end lost 12 bases, and 11 bases lay between the germline ends. The CDR3 is 13 residues long. Germline CDR1 reads SGHRS; CDR2 reads YFSETQ. The whole variable domain, filled in from reference TRBV5-1 and TRBJ2-6, reads KAGVTQTPRYLIKTRGQQVTLSCSPISGHRSVSWYQQTPGQGLQFLFEYFSETQRNKGNFPGRFSGRQFSNSRSEMNVSTLELGDSALYLCASSLPGTPVLTFGAGSRLTVL.

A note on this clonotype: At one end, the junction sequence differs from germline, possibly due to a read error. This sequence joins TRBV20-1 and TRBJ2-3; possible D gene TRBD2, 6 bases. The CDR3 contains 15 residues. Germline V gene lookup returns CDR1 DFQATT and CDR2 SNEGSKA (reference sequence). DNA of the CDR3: TGCAGTGCTAGAGATCCCCTAACTAGCACGGATACGCAGTATTTT. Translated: CSARDPLTSTDTQYF.

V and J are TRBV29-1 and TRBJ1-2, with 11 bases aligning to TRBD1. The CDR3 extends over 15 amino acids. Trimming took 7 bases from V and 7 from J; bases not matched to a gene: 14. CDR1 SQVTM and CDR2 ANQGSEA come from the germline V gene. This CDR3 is CSAWGGQGENRGYTF. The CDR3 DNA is TGCAGCGCTTGGGGGGGACAGGGGGAGAACCGTGGCTACACCTTC. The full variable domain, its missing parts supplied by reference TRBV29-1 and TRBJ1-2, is SAVISQKPSRDICQRGTSLTIQCQVDSQVTMMFWYRQQPGQSLTLIATANQGSEATYESGFVIDKFPISRPNLTFSTLTVSNMSPEDSSIYLCSAWGGQGENRGYTFGSGTRLTVV.

CDR3: CSASPLAGGYEQYF. CDR3 bases: TGCAGTGCTAGCCCACTAGCGGGAGGCTACGAGCAGTACTTC. This chain links TRBV20-1 with TRBJ2-7; 12 bases agree with TRBD2. The V segment lost 3 bases and the J segment 3 bases; nucleotides outside the gene matches: 3. The CDR3 is 14 amino acids. Germline values: CDR1 DFQATT, CDR2 SNEGSKA (reference sequence).